What follows is one T cell receptor (beta chain) and its context. This clonotype turned up a few times. Which antigen it targets is not known. Base qualities are not provided; no much larger clone lies one nucleotide away. The record originates from a study of T cells in Graves' hyperthyroidism and ophthalmopathy (dated by TCRdb to the late 2010s). About the full investigation: Peripheral blood was collected at initial diagnosis, before any treatment. To identify TCR V-J signatures that set the groups apart, the researchers used a discovery cohort of 90 to 100 patients, made up of 43 with Graves' ophthalmopathy and about 60 with stable Graves' hyperthyroidism. Prospective prediction of ophthalmopathy was tested in an independent validation cohort of some 19 hyperthyroidism patients and 15 to 17 patients who later progressed to ophthalmopathy. The approximately 100 discovery patients were randomly split 7:3 into training and test sets. In over five Graves' hyperthyroidism patients, the study also compared T-cell repertoires from thyroid tissue with T-cell repertoires from blood. After sampling, hyperthyroidism patients received methimazole starting at 30 mg daily, and ophthalmopathy patients received high-dose intravenous methylprednisolone. The paper describes TCR Vbeta CDR3 sequencing of around 130 peripheral blood samples, made up of about 41 ophthalmopathy patients, 70 to 75 hyperthyroidism patients and approximately 17 progressor patients. Overall results and qualifications from the work: In validation, progression to ophthalmopathy was predicted by the model with roughly 69% sensitivity and 72.22% specificity, a median of around 6.5 months before onset. A model built on a 13 V-J signature distinguished ophthalmopathy from stable hyperthyroidism, reaching about 88% sensitivity and about 81% specificity in cross-validation and 80%/75% in testing. Most expanded thyroid clonotypes (frequency above 0.001) were also detected in blood, a finding suggesting that blood repertoires may reflect thyroid immune responses. No statistical method was used to set the sample size in advance, and investigators knew the group allocation.

The germline V gene sets CDR1 to SGHVS and CDR2 to FQNEAQ. Trimming costs V 5 bases and J 6 bases, and their ends lie 19 bases apart. Inclusive of the bounding cysteine and phenylalanine, the CDR3 is 16 residues long. The only DNA kept is the CDR3, 48 bases in frame from the first base. TCR beta CDR3 regions were amplified from RNA transcripts. The first round of RT-PCR for the TCR CDR3 was performed with the HTBI primer set and the Qiagen OneStep RT-PCR kit. Libraries were constructed in a second round of multiplex PCR, after which size selection and purification were carried out. Libraries were sequenced paired-end with 100 bp reads on an Illumina HiSeq2000. In the paper's pipeline: SOAPnuke was used to process the raw data, removing reads that contained adapters or uncalled bases, had a mean Phred below 15, or lacked an exact match to the constant primer or identifier. High-quality paired reads were merged using COPE v1.2.5, and each unique nucleotide sequence was defined as a clonotype. Clonotypes were aligned to IMGT TRBV, TRBD and TRBJ reference segments using MiTCR v1.1. Only V-J combinations with frequency above 0.0001, covering 99% to 99.2% of repertoires, were analysed. The TCS score was defined as the ratio of F50 (clonal expansion) to E x V (chaos), calculated using BLOSUM62-based TCRdist between CDR3 peptides within each V-J. Welch's t-statistics and random forest reduced around 510 V-J features to roughly 13, which were used in a naive Bayes classifier (R e1071). Thyroid-blood repertoire similarity was quantified with the Morisita-Horn index. In TCRdb, the public reads were trimmed at Q25 with fastp and aligned with MiXCR, with productive beta chains retained. One record per CDR3 amino acid sequence lists the most common genes and DNA. These V and J calls rely on TCRdb rather than the paper's analysis. In this sample the table shows more than 500,000 distinct CDR3 sequences, roughly 14% of which occur a single time. The ten biggest clones cover 4.3% of the sample.

Ophthalmopathy patients had moderately to severely active disease, with a Clinical Activity Score of 3 or more, a NOSPECS grade of 4 or more, and a disease duration of less than 3 months. Any patient with an uncontrolled infection, another autoimmune disease, pregnancy or lactation was excluded. Clinical symptoms, serum thyroxine and TRAb, thyroid ultrasound, and orbital computed tomography formed the basis for the diagnoses. PBMCs were separated from over 9 ml of fresh peripheral blood using Ficoll-Paque density gradient centrifugation. Trizol reagent was used to extract total RNA, and RNA quality was then checked on an Agilent 2100 Bioanalyzer.

The sequenced sample consisted of blood. Recombination linked TRBV7-8 to TRBJ2-2; perhaps TRBD2 is the D gene, with 6 bases matching. The TCR was taken from a woman aged 40 to 50 with Graves' ophthalmopathy. CDR3 loop: CASSRSGESKPGELFF. The sequenced DNA is TGTGCCAGCAGCAGGTCGGGGGAAAGCAAGCCCGGGGAGCTGTTTTTT.